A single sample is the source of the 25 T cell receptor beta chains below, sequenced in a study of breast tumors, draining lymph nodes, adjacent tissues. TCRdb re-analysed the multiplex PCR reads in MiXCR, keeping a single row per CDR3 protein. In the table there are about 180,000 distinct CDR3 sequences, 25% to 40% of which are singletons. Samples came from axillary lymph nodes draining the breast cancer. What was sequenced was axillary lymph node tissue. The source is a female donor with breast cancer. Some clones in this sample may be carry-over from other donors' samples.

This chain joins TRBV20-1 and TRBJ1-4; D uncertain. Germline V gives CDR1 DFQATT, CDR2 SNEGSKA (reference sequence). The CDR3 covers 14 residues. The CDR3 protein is CMSSSWMPNEKLFF. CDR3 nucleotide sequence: TGCATGAGCAGTTCGTGGATGCCCAATGAAAAACTGTTTTTT.

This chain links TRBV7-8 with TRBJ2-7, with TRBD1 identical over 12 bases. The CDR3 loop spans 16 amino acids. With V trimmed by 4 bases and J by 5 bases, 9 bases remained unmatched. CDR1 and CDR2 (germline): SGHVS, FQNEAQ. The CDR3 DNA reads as TGTGCCAGCAGCTCACCGGAGGGACAGGGGGCGAACGAGCAGTACTTC. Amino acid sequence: CASSSPEGQGANEQYF.

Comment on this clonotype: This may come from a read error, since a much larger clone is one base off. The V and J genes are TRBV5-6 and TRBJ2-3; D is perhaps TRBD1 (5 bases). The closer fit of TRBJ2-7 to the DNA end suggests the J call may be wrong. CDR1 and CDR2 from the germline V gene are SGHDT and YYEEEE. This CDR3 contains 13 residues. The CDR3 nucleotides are TGTGCCAGCAGCTTGGGACAGATCAATGAGCAGTACTTC. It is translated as CASSLGQINEQYF.

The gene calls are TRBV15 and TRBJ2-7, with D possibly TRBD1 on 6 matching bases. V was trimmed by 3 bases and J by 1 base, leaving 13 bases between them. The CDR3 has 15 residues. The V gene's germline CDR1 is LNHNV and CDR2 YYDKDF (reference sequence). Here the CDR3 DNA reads TGTGCCACCAGCAGCTACGGGGACATTTCCTACGAGCAGTACTTC. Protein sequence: CATSSYGDISYEQYF.

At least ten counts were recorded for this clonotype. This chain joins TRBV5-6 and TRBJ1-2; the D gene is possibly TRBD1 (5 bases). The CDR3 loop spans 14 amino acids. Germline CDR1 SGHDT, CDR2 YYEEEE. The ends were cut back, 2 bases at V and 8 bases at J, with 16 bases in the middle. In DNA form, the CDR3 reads TGTGCCAGCAGCTTCAGGGCCAATGTGAGGGGCTACACCTTC. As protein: CASSFRANVRGYTF. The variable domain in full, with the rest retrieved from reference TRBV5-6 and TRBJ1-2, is DAGVTQSPTHLIKTRGQQVTLRCSPKSGHDTVSWYQQALGQGPQFIFQYYEEEERQRGNFPDRFSGHQFPNYSSELNVNALLLGDSALYLCASSFRANVRGYTFGSGTRLTVV.

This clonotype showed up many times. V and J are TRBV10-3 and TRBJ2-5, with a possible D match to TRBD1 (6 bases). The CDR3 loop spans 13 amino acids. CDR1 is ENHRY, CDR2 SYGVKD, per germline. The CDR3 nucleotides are TGTGCTCATCAAAGGGGGAACCAAGAGACCCAGTACTTC. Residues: CAHQRGNQETQYF.

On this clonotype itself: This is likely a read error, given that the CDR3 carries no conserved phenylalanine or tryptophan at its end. The DNA of the CDR3 is TGCGCCAGCAGCTTGGGACAGGCGTTCTCTGGAAACACCATATATGTT. Residues: CASSLGQAFSGNTIYV. J is TRBJ1-3 and V is TRBV5-1; D might be TRBD1 (6 bases). Trimming cost V 0 bases and J 0 bases, with 10 bases left between them. Per germline, CDR1 SGHRS and CDR2 YFSETQ. The CDR3 runs to 16 residues.

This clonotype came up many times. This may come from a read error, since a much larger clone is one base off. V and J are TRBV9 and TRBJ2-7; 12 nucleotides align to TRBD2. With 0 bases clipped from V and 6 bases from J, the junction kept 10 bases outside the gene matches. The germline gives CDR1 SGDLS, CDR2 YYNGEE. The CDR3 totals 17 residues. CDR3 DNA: TGTGCCAGCAGCGTAGGGCTGGGACTAGCGGGCACCTCCGAGCAGTACTTC. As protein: CASSVGLGLAGTSEQYF.

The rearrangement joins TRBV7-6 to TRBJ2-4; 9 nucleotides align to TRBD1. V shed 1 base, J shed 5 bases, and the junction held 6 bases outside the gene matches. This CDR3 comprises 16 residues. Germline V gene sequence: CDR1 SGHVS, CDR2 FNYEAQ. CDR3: CASSLGYRGHENIQYF. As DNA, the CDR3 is TGTGCCAGCAGCTTAGGGTACAGGGGGCACGAAAACATTCAGTACTTC.

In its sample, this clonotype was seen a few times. CDR3 in DNA: TGTGCCAGCAGTGCCCGGGACGGTTCGACGAACTATGGCTACACCTTC. Translating gives CASSARDGSTNYGYTF. The gene calls are TRBV6-1 and TRBJ1-2; D is possibly TRBD1 (5 bases). This CDR3 is built from 16 residues. Trimming removed 4 bases from V and 2 bases from J, with 17 bases in between. Germline loops: CDR1 MNHNS, CDR2 SASEGT.

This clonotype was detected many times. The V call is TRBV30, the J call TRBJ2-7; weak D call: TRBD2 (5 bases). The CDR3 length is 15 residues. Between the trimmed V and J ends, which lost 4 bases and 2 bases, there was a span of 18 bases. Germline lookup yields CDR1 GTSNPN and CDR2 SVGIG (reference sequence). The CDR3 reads CAWTMEDFPTYEQYF. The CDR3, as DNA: TGTGCCTGGACAATGGAGGACTTCCCCACCTACGAGCAGTACTTC. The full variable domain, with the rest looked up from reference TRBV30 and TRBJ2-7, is SQTIHQWPATLVQPVGSPLSLECTVEGTSNPNLYWYRQAAGRGLQLLFYSVGIGQISSEVPQNLSASRPQDRQFILSSKKLLLSDSGFYLCAWTMEDFPTYEQYFGPGTRLTVT.

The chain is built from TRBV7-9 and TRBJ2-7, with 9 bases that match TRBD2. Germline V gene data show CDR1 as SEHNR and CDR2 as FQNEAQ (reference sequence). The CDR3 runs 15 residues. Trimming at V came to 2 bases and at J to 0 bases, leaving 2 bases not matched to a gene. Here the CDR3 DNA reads TGTGCCAGCAGCTTACTAGCGGGGAACTCCTACGAGCAGTACTTC. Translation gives CASSLLAGNSYEQYF.

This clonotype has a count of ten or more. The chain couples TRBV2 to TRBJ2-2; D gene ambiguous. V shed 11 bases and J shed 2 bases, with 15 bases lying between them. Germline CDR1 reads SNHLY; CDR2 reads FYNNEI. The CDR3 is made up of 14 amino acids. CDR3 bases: TGTGCCGTACTCTTGACTGCTAACACCGGGGAGCTGTTTTTT. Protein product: CAVLLTANTGELFF.

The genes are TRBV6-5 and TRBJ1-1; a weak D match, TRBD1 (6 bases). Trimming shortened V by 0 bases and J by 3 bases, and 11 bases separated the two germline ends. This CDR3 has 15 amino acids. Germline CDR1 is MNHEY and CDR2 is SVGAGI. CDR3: CASSYSGGQDTEAFF. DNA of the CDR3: TGTGCCAGCAGTTACTCGGGGGGGCAGGACACTGAAGCTTTCTTT.

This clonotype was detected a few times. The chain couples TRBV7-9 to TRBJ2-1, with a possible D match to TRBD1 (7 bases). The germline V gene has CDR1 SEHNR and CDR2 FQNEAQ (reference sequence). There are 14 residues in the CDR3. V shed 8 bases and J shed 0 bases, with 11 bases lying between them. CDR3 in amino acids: CASYQGGSYNEQFF. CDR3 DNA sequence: TGTGCCAGCTACCAGGGGGGCTCCTACAATGAGCAGTTCTTC.

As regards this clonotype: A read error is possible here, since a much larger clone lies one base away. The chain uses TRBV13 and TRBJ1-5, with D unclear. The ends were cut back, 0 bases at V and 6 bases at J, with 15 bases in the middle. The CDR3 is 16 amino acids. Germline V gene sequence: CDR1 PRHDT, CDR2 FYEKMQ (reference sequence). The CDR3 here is CASSLGETVGSQPQHF. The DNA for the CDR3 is TGTGCCAGCAGCTTAGGAGAGACGGTCGGGAGTCAGCCCCAGCATTTT.

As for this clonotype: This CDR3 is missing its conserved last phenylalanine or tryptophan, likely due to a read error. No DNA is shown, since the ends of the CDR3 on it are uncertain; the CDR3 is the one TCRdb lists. The CDR3 sequence is CASSQDKGQ. The V and J genes are TRBV4-3 and TRBJ2-6; the table calls TRBD1, which could not be checked here. With termini counted, the CDR3 has 9 amino acids. Per germline, CDR1 LGHNA and CDR2 YSLEER.

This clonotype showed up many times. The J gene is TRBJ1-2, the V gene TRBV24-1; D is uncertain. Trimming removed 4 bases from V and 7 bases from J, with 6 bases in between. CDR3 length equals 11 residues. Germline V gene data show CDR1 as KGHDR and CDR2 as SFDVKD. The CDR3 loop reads CATSDERGYTF. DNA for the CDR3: TGTGCCACCAGTGACGAACGTGGCTACACCTTC.

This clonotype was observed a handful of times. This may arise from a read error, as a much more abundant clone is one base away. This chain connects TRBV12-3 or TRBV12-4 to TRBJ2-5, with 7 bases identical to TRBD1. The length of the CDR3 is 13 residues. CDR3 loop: CATTGTEEEAQYF. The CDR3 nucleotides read TGTGCCACCACCGGGACAGAAGAAGAGGCCCAGTACTTC.

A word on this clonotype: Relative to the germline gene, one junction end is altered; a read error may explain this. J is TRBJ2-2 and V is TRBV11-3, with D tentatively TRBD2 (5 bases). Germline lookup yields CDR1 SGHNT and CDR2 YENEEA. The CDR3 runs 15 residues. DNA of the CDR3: TGTGCCAGCAGCTCTCGCAGGTTGAACACCGGGGAGCTGTCTTGG. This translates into CASSSRRLNTGELSW.

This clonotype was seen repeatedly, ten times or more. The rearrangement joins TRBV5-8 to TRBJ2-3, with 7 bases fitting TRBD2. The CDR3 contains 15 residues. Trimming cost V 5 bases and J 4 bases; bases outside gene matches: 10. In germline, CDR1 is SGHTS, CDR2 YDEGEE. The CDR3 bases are TGTGCCAGCAGATCGCTTGAGCGGGACCCAGATACGCAGTATTTT. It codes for CASRSLERDPDTQYF.

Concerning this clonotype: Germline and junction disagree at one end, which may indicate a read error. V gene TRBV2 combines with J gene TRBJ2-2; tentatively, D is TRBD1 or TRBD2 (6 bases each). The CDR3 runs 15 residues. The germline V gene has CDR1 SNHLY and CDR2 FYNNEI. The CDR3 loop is CASSDGDTFTGGLFF. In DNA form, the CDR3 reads TGTGCCAGCAGCGATGGGGACACCTTCACCGGGGGGCTGTTTTTT.

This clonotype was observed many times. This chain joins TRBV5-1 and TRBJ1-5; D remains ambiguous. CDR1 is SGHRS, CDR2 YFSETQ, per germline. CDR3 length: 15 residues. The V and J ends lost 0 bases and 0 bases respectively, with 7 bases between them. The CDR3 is CASSLEGSSNQPQHF. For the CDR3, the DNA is TGCGCCAGCAGCTTGGAGGGCAGTAGCAATCAGCCCCAGCATTTT. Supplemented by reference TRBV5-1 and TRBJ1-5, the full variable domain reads KAGVTQTPRYLIKTRGQQVTLSCSPISGHRSVSWYQQTPGQGLQFLFEYFSETQRNKGNFPGRFSGRQFSNSRSEMNVSTLELGDSALYLCASSLEGSSNQPQHFGDGTRLSIL.

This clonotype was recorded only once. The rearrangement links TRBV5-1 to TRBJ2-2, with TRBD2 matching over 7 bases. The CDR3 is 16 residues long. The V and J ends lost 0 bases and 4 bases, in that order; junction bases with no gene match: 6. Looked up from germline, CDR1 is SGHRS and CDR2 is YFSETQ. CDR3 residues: CASSLEGLSPTGELFF. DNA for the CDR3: TGCGCCAGCAGCTTGGAGGGACTATCTCCCACCGGGGAGCTGTTTTTT.

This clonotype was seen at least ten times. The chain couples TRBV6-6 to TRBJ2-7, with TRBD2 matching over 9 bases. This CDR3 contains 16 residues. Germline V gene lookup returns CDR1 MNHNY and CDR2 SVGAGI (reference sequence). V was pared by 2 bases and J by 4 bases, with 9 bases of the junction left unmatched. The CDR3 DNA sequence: TGTGCCAGCAGTTACGGAGAATTAGCGGGAGTGTACGAGCAGTACTTC. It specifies CASSYGELAGVYEQYF.